This T cell receptor (beta chain) stems from a study of T-cell reconstitution after alpha-beta-depleted transplantation in children. With respect to this clonotype: Its antigen is as yet unknown.

Unique molecular identifiers were used to barcode this TCRbeta library. Each CDR3 protein gets one entry after TCRdb re-called the PCR reads with MiXCR. The top ten hold approximately 5% of the sample, which has around 800,000 distinct CDR3 sequences, roughly 15% seen once. CDR3 length equals 13 residues. Germline loops: CDR1 SGHRS, CDR2 YFSETQ. Trimming left V 4 bases short and J 3 bases short, with 10 bases between. Broader study findings: Surviving thymic progenitors and recipient T cells were the source of high TCRbeta diversity at day 60 in some patients.

The chain joins TRBV5-1 to TRBJ2-5; D is uncertain. The TCR was taken from a male patient younger than 18 who had a stem cell transplant for acute lymphoblastic leukemia, so the T cells may come from the graft donor. This specimen consisted of PBMCs, mostly from graft donor cells, obtained 360 days after TCRalphabeta/CD19-depleted stem cell transplant. The CDR3 spells CASSTDEEETQYF. The DNA for the CDR3 is TGCGCCAGCAGCACGGACGAGGAAGAGACCCAGTACTTC.